The entry below gives a single TCR beta chain sequence along with its context. Profiling relied on immunoSEQ multiplex PCR, and the TCRdb table lists in-frame clones only, not all of them. The data show about 300,000 clones, 87% seen once. The CDR3 is 15 residues long. Germline V lookup: CDR1 MNHEY, CDR2 SMNVEV (reference sequence). The junction had 4 bases not matched to a gene; V was cut back by 3 bases and J by 2 bases. The data were obtained in a study of blood T cell repertoires in COVID-19. Study overall: Nucleic acid was either cDNA or gDNA, and it came from T cells, B-cell-depleted T cells, or PBMCs.

This rearrangement joins TRBV27 to TRBJ2-3; TRBD1 matches at 8 bases. The sequenced sample consisted of peripheral blood. The receptor's source is a woman between 35 and 50 years old who had recovered from COVID-19. CDR3 region: CASSFNRGATDTQYF. CDR3 nucleotide sequence: TGTGCCAGCAGTTTCAACAGGGGGGCCACAGATACGCAGTATTTT.